One sample yielded the 22 T cell receptor beta chains listed below, sequenced in a study of T-cell memory formation after mild COVID-19 (dated by TCRdb to the early 2020s). The method behind the library was 5' RACE. The run used an Illumina NovaSeq 6000. TCRdb itself trimmed the public reads at Q25 with fastp, ran MiXCR and retained productive beta chains. Here each entry gathers all rows of one CDR3 protein and keeps the most common genes and DNA. This sample has under 350,000 distinct CDR3 sequences in its table, and about 17% of those were observed once. The leading ten clones occupy 20% to 25% of the sample. Sequenced input: PBMCs or a T cell subset sorted from them (not recorded which). Every receptor here comes from a man aged 18 to 35 who had mild COVID-19 (a few samples of this study predate the infection). The sample titles of this study are shuffled in the database, so cell type and time point are left out; the donor was told from shared clones.

This clonotype was counted only a few times. V gene TRBV7-2 combines with J gene TRBJ1-4, with 7 bases matching TRBD1. The CDR3 sequence is 14 residues long. The V segment lost 7 bases and the J segment 5 bases; nucleotides outside the gene matches: 7. Per the germline V gene, CDR1 is SGHTA and CDR2 is FQGNSA. CDR3 DNA: TGTGCCAGCACCAGGGGACAGTTAAATGAAAAACTGTTTTTT. Protein: CASTRGQLNEKLFF.

This sequence joins TRBV27 and TRBJ2-5; TRBD2 matches 9 bases. The CDR3 is 19 amino acids. Germline CDR1 is MNHEY and CDR2 is SMNVEV (reference sequence). Losses at the gene ends were 4 bases for V and 4 bases for J; bases not matched to a gene: 19. The CDR3 coding sequence is TGTGCCAGCAGTTCCGACCCCCTTTCTGGCGGGGGGGCTTTAGAGACCCAGTACTTC. The encoded protein is CASSSDPLSGGGALETQYF.

This clonotype was recorded at least ten times. This sequence joins TRBV5-1 and TRBJ2-2; D may be TRBD2 (5 bases). This CDR3 spans 17 amino acids. Germline V CDR1 and CDR2: SGHRS, YFSETQ. Trimming pared 0 bases from V and 4 bases from J, leaving 16 bases between. DNA of the CDR3: TGCGCCAGCAGCTTGGTCCTGGACGGGCGGGCCACCGGGGAGCTGTTTTTT. Its translation: CASSLVLDGRATGELFF.

This clonotype appeared once. V usage is TRBV6-5 and J usage is TRBJ1-2, with D hard to call. The CDR3 runs 17 residues. The germline V gene has CDR1 MNHEY and CDR2 SVGAGI. Between the trimmed V and J ends, which lost 0 bases and 7 bases, there was a span of 21 bases. DNA for the CDR3: TGTGCCAGCAGTTACTCGAGGAGGGTAGGGTCTCCGTCTGGCTACACCTTC. It specifies CASSYSRRVGSPSGYTF.

This clonotype was counted between two and nine times. The chain combines TRBV7-3 with TRBJ2-5; D remains unclear. Germline CDR1 and CDR2: SGHTA and FQGTGA. Trimming stripped 5 bases from V and 4 bases from J, with 11 bases between. This CDR3 contains 13 residues. Written as DNA, the CDR3 is TGTGCCAGCAGCCGTAGCAGATCAGAGACCCAGTACTTC. Encoded protein: CASSRSRSETQYF.

This clonotype has a handful of counts. The DNA for the CDR3 is TGTGCCAGCAGCTTAACGCGAAGATCAACGGAAGCTTTCTTT. Translation gives CASSLTRRSTEAFF. The chain uses TRBV11-2 and TRBJ1-1; no clear D. V was clipped by 2 bases and J by 8 bases, with 15 bases between them. The CDR3 consists of 14 residues. Germline V gene sequence: CDR1 SGHAT, CDR2 FQNNGV.

This clonotype occurred a few times. This chain's CDR3 is CASREDRGPLAGRNEQFF. As DNA, the CDR3 is TGTGCCAGCAGAGAGGACAGGGGGCCCCTAGCGGGGAGGAATGAGCAGTTCTTC. The chain combines TRBV2 with TRBJ2-1, with TRBD1 matching 11 bases. The CDR3 runs 18 residues. V shed 6 bases and J 7 bases; nucleotides not matched to a gene: 17. CDR1 is SNHLY and CDR2 is FYNNEI in the germline V gene.

The V call is TRBV5-1, the J call TRBJ2-3; 15 bases are shared with TRBD2. The CDR3 is 15 amino acids. J lost 6 bases, V lost 5 bases, and 4 bases had no gene match. Per the germline V gene, CDR1 is SGHRS and CDR2 is YFSETQ. CDR3 protein: CASRGTSGGTDTQYF. The CDR3 DNA sequence: TGCGCCAGCAGAGGGACTAGCGGGGGGACGGATACGCAGTATTTT.

This clonotype was seen repeatedly, ten times or more. The chain employs TRBV7-9 and TRBJ1-2; a possible D gene is TRBD1 (5 bases). This CDR3 contains 13 residues. Trimming removed 8 bases from V and 4 bases from J, with 14 bases in between. Germline V gene data show CDR1 as SEHNR and CDR2 as FQNEAQ (reference sequence). The CDR3 region has the DNA TGTGCCAGCGGACAAGGACTTGGCTATGGCTACACCTTC. Its translation is CASGQGLGYGYTF.

A few counts support this clonotype. The chain joins TRBV3-1 to TRBJ2-1; D unresolved. Germline V gene sequence: CDR1 LGHDT, CDR2 YNNKEL (reference sequence). CDR3 length: 14 amino acids. V was cut by 4 bases and J by 7 bases, with 14 bases left in between. This chain's CDR3 is CASSRVGPVNEQFF. CDR3 sequence (DNA): TGTGCCAGCAGCCGAGTCGGGCCGGTGAATGAGCAGTTCTTC.

This chain links TRBV6-2 or TRBV6-3 with TRBJ1-4; tentatively, D is TRBD1 (6 bases). The V gene lost 8 bases and the J gene lost 4 bases, with 11 bases spanning the gap. Germline V gene sequence: CDR1 MNHEY, CDR2 SVGEGT. The CDR3 has 13 residues. The CDR3 region has the DNA TGTGCCAGCGGAGGACAGTATAATGAAAAACTGTTTTTT. As protein: CASGGQYNEKLFF.

This clonotype was seen a few times. This rearrangement joins TRBV4-1 to TRBJ2-1; D not resolved. The V gene lost 0 bases and the J gene lost 0 bases, with 15 bases spanning the gap. The germline V gene has CDR1 MGHRA and CDR2 YSYEKL. The CDR3 extends over 18 amino acids. Here the CDR3 reads CASSQEPPRWSSYNEQFF. CDR3 coding DNA: TGCGCCAGCAGCCAAGAACCGCCCCGGTGGAGCTCCTACAATGAGCAGTTCTTC.

In this sample, this clonotype turned up many times. This could be a read error, since a much larger clone is one nucleotide away. The rearrangement links TRBV7-2 to TRBJ2-1; 12 positions match TRBD2. After removal of 5 bases from V and 4 bases from J, the junction contained 3 bases not matched to a gene. Looked up from germline, CDR1 is SGHTA and CDR2 is FQGNSA. The CDR3 sequence is 15 residues long. CDR3 bases: TGTGCCAGCAGCCCCGGACTAGCGGGGTACAATGAGCAGTTCTTC. Translated: CASSPGLAGYNEQFF. Combining the CDR3 with reference TRBV7-2 and TRBJ2-1 gives the whole variable domain GAGVSQSPSNKVTEKGKDVELRCDPISGHTALYWYRQSLGQGLEFLIYFQGNSAPDKSGLPSDRFSAERTGGSVSTLTIQRTQQEDSAVYLCASSPGLAGYNEQFFGPGTRLTVL.

This clonotype was counted between two and nine times. The rearrangement uses TRBV6-6 and TRBJ1-2; no reliable D call. Germline lookup yields CDR1 MNHNY and CDR2 SVGAGI (reference sequence). This CDR3 comprises 13 residues. Trimming removed 5 bases from V and 4 bases from J, with 11 bases in between. The CDR3 DNA is TGTGCCAGCAGTACCGACGCTTTCTATGGCTACACCTTC. This translates into CASSTDAFYGYTF.

This chain links TRBV20-1 with TRBJ1-2, with D maybe TRBD1 (5 bases). There are 14 residues in the CDR3. V gave up 3 bases and J gave up 4 bases, with 15 bases separating them. Germline assignment: CDR1 DFQATT and CDR2 SNEGSKA (reference sequence). DNA for the CDR3: TGCAGTGCTAGCGCCCTGGGGGGGATCTATGGCTACACCTTC. Translation gives CSASALGGIYGYTF.

This clonotype was picked up a small number of times. The V and J genes are TRBV2 and TRBJ1-1; the D gene is possibly TRBD1 (6 bases). Trimming stripped 8 bases from V and 5 bases from J, with 15 bases between. CDR1 and CDR2 (germline): SNHLY, FYNNEI. The CDR3 is made up of 13 amino acids. CDR3 amino acids: CASLRGGSTEAFF. DNA for the CDR3: TGTGCCAGCCTAAGGGGGGGGAGTACTGAAGCTTTCTTT.

This clonotype has at least ten counts. This chain connects TRBV29-1 to TRBJ2-3; possible D gene TRBD2, 7 bases. This CDR3 has 11 residues. Germline V gene data show CDR1 as SQVTM and CDR2 as ANQGSEA. V dropped 0 bases and J dropped 13 bases, with 11 bases sitting between them. The CDR3 spells CSVEDGGPKYF. CDR3 nucleotides: TGCAGCGTTGAAGACGGGGGGCCCAAGTATTTT.

This clonotype was counted only a few times. The genes are TRBV24-1 and TRBJ2-5; 7 bases map to TRBD1. Trimming at V came to 6 bases and at J to 0 bases, leaving 12 bases not matched to a gene. The CDR3 totals 17 residues. From germline, CDR1 is KGHDR and CDR2 SFDVKD. CDR3 sequence (DNA): TGTGCCACCAGTACTCGTGACAGGGAATTGTACCAAGAGACCCAGTACTTC. It translates to CATSTRDRELYQETQYF.

The chain carries TRBV5-1 and TRBJ2-7; either TRBD1 or TRBD2 may fit D (5 bases each). From germline, CDR1 is SGHRS and CDR2 YFSETQ. This CDR3 has 13 amino acids. Trimming shortened V by 0 bases and J by 6 bases, and 10 bases separated the two germline ends. The CDR3 is CASSLVPGPEQYF. Written as DNA, the CDR3 is TGCGCCAGCAGCTTGGTGCCGGGACCCGAGCAGTACTTC.

The sample holds a few counts of this clonotype. CDR3 DNA sequence: TGTGCCAGCAGGATACCCCTAGCGGTGAACTCTGGGGCCAACGTCCTGACTTTC. This codes for CASRIPLAVNSGANVLTF. The chain is built from TRBV7-2 and TRBJ2-6; 7 bases align to TRBD2. CDR1 is SGHTA, CDR2 FQGNSA, per germline. The CDR3 spans 18 residues. The trim removed 6 bases at V and 0 bases at J, leaving 11 bases unmatched.

This chain links TRBV20-1 with TRBJ1-5, with D possibly being TRBD1 (5 bases). CDR3 length: 15 residues. Germline loops: CDR1 DFQATT, CDR2 SNEGSKA (reference sequence). Trimming shortened V by 1 base and J by 0 bases, and 10 bases separated the two germline ends. The CDR3 loop reads CSARVGTNSNQPQHF. The CDR3 DNA reads TGCAGTGCTAGAGTTGGGACGAATAGCAATCAGCCCCAGCATTTT.

CDR3 amino acids: CASSLGQAGQPQHF. As DNA, the CDR3 is TGTGCCAGCAGTTTGGGACAGGCGGGTCAGCCCCAGCATTTT. The rearrangement uses TRBV12-3 or TRBV12-4 and TRBJ1-5, with 8 nucleotides matching TRBD1. The CDR3 contains 14 residues. The V and J ends lost 3 bases and 6 bases, in that order; junction bases with no gene match: 4.